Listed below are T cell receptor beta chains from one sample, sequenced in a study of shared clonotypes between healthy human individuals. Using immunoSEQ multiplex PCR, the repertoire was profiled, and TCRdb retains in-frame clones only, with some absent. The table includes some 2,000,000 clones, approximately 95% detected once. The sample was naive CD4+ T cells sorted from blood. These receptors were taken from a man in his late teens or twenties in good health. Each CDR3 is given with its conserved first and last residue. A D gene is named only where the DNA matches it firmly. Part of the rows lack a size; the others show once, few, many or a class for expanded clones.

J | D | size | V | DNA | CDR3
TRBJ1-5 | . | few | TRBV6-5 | TGTGCCAGCAGCCGGCGGATCAATCAGCCCCAGCATTTT | CASSRRINQPQHF
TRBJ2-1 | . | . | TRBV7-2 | TGTGCCAGCAGCTTAGGGGGGGCCACCTCCTACAATGAGCAGTTCTTC | CASSLGGATSYNEQFF
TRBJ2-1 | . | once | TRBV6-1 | TGTGCCAGCAGTGAAACGGGATCAGGGAGAGGGCAGTTCTTC | CASSETGSGRGQFF
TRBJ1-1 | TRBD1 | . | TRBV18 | TGTGCCAGCTCCGCGGACAGGGGGAACACTGAAGCTTTCTTT | CASSADRGNTEAFF
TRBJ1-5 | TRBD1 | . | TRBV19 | TGTGCCAGTAGAGAGACAGGGGGCACTCAGCCCCAGCATTTT | CASRETGGTQPQHF
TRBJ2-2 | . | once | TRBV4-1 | TGCGCCAGCAGCCTGAGGGTTGTCGCGAACACCGGGGAGCTGTTTTTT | CASSLRVVANTGELFF
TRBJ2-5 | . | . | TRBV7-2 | TGTGCCAGCAGCTCCGGACGGGCATTGGAGACCCAGTACTTC | CASSSGRALETQYF
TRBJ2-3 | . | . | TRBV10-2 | TGCGCCAGCAGTGAGCCCCCCCGCCCGGATACGCAGTATTTT | CASSEPPRPDTQYF
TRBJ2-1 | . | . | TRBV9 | TGTGCCAGCAGCGTATCCCCCAGAACGTCCAATGAGCAGTTCTTC | CASSVSPRTSNEQFF
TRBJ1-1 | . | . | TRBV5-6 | TGTGCCAGCAGCCGTTACATGAACACTGAAGCTTTCTTT | CASSRYMNTEAFF
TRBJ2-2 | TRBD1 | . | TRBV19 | TGTGCCAGTAGTGGCGGGACAGGGATTTTTGGCGGGGAGCTGTTTTTT | CASSGGTGIFGGELFF
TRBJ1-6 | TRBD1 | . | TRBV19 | TGTGCCAGTAGCACAACTGAGGGGGCCAACAAAAACAATTATAATTCACCCCTCCACTTT | CASSTTEGANKNNYNSPLHF
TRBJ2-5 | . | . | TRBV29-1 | TGCAGCGTTGACCCGGAGGGCAGCCAAGAGACCCAGTACTTC | CSVDPEGSQETQYF
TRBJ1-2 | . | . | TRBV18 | TGTGCCAGCTCACCAAACAGCAACTATGGCTACACCTTC | CASSPNSNYGYTF
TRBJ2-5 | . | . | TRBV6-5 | TGTGCCAGCAGTCGGACCAAGAGGGAGACCCAGTACTTC | CASSRTKRETQYF
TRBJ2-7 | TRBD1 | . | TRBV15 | TGTGCCACCAGCAGAGTAGTACGACAGGGGATCCACGAGCAGTACTTC | CATSRVVRQGIHEQYF
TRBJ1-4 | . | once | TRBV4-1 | TGCGCCAGCAGCCAAGACCCTACTAGGAAACTGTTTTTT | CASSQDPTRKLFF
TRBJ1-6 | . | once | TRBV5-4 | TGTGCCAGCAGCTTGGAAGGGTCCCTATCACCCCTCCACTTT | CASSLEGSLSPLHF